The 22 T cell receptor beta chains below come from one sample, sequenced in a study of T cells after yellow fever vaccination. MiXCR was run by TCRdb on the 5' RACE reads, yielding one entry per CDR3 protein. The sample includes more than 300,000 distinct CDR3 sequences, roughly 10% of them seen just once. The starting material was CD4+ T cells sorted from PBMCs, obtained 45 days after the yellow fever booster vaccination. Receptor source: a man in his late teens or twenties who received the YFV17D yellow fever vaccine.

The rearrangement uses TRBV7-9 and TRBJ2-4, with TRBD2 matching over 11 bases. CDR1 and CDR2 from the germline V gene are SEHNR and FQNEAQ (reference sequence). The J segment lost 1 base and the V segment lost 2 bases, leaving 7 bases of the junction unmatched. This CDR3 has 18 amino acids. The CDR3 coding sequence is TGTGCCAGCAGCTTATTAGCGGGGGGGCCCGGGGCCAAAAACATTCAGTACTTC. Translating it yields CASSLLAGGPGAKNIQYF.

This clonotype was counted a few times. This chain connects TRBV18 to TRBJ1-1; D might be TRBD1 (5 bases). The CDR3 length is 15 residues. Between the trimmed V and J ends, which lost 1 base and 1 base, there was a span of 10 bases. Germline lookup yields CDR1 KGHSH and CDR2 LQKENI. CDR3: CASSPQQDPNTEAFF. The CDR3 DNA reads TGTGCCAGCTCACCACAACAGGATCCGAACACTGAAGCTTTCTTT.

This clonotype has ten or more counts. The chain couples TRBV5-4 to TRBJ1-4; D gene uncertain. The V and J ends lost 0 bases and 4 bases respectively, with 7 bases between them. The CDR3 is made up of 14 amino acids. Looked up from germline, CDR1 is SGHNT and CDR2 is YYREEE (reference sequence). The CDR3 loop is CASSLGQNNEKLFF. Here the CDR3 DNA reads TGTGCCAGCAGCTTGGGACAAAATAATGAAAAACTGTTTTTT.

This clonotype has a count of ten or more. The chain links TRBV6-6 to TRBJ2-1; TRBD1 agrees at 9 bases. Germline V gene data show CDR1 as MNHNY and CDR2 as SVGAGI (reference sequence). The J segment lost 3 bases and the V segment lost 0 bases, leaving 6 bases of the junction unmatched. CDR3 length: 17 residues. The CDR3 spells CASSYSSTGGIYNEQFF. The DNA for the CDR3 is TGTGCCAGCAGTTACTCTTCTACAGGGGGCATCTACAATGAGCAGTTCTTC.

There are a few counts of this clonotype. This chain links TRBV11-2 with TRBJ1-2, with D possibly TRBD1 on 5 matching bases. The CDR3 spans 14 residues. The V and J ends lost 3 bases and 8 bases respectively, with 16 bases between them. Germline V gene lookup returns CDR1 SGHAT and CDR2 FQNNGV. CDR3 region: CASSFSDSLRGYTF. CDR3 nucleotides: TGTGCCAGCAGCTTTTCTGACAGCCTAAGAGGCTACACCTTC. The full variable domain, its missing parts supplied by reference TRBV11-2 and TRBJ1-2, is EAGVAQSPRYKIIEKRQSVAFWCNPISGHATLYWYQQILGQGPKLLIQFQNNGVVDDSQLPKDRFSAERLKGVDSTLKIQPAKLEDSAVYLCASSFSDSLRGYTFGSGTRLTVV.

This clonotype was counted a few times. The chain couples TRBV6-5 to TRBJ2-2; D is unresolved. The germline CDR1 and CDR2 sequences are MNHEY and SVGAGI. The germline V and J ends were trimmed by 2 bases and 5 bases, with 9 bases remaining between them. The CDR3 extends over 14 amino acids. This CDR3 reads CASSYARRTGELFF. DNA of the CDR3: TGTGCCAGCAGTTACGCCAGGCGGACCGGGGAGCTGTTTTTT.

This clonotype occurred a few times. The chain uses TRBV4-3 and TRBJ2-7; weak D call: TRBD2 (6 bases). The CDR3 sequence is 16 residues long. With 0 bases removed from V and 4 bases from J, the gap between germline ends came to 16 bases. Germline assignment: CDR1 LGHNA and CDR2 YSLEER. The CDR3 DNA follows: TGCGCCAGCAGCCAAGATTTTGGGTGGGGGGATTACGAGCAGTACTTC. This encodes CASSQDFGWGDYEQYF.

The chain recombines TRBV2 with TRBJ1-5; 7 positions match TRBD1. Trimming at V came to 10 bases and at J to 1 base, leaving 7 bases not matched to a gene. Germline V gene data show CDR1 as SNHLY and CDR2 as FYNNEI. This CDR3 has 14 amino acids. The CDR3 loop reads CAIRQGNSNQPQHF. DNA for the CDR3: TGTGCCATTCGACAGGGTAACAGCAATCAGCCCCAGCATTTT.

The chain links TRBV6-6 to TRBJ2-7, with TRBD1 identical over 9 bases. The germline CDR1 and CDR2 sequences are MNHNY and SVGAGI (reference sequence). The V gene end was trimmed by 8 bases and the J gene end by 0 bases; junction bases not matched to a gene: 5. The CDR3 covers 14 residues. The CDR3 protein is CASSGGQGSYEQYF. The CDR3 bases are TGTGCCAGCTCGGGGGGACAGGGCTCCTACGAGCAGTACTTC.

This clonotype was observed a few times. The rearrangement joins TRBV4-3 to TRBJ1-3; D gene uncertain. With 0 bases removed from V and 9 bases from J, the gap between germline ends came to 15 bases. Germline CDR1 reads LGHNA; CDR2 reads YSLEER. The CDR3 length is 15 residues. CDR3 DNA: TGCGCCAGCAGCCAAGATCGAGGCATACTGGGCACCATATATTTT. Translation gives CASSQDRGILGTIYF.

This clonotype was found a few times. This sequence joins TRBV19 and TRBJ1-5; 7 positions match TRBD1. Per the germline V gene, CDR1 is LNHDA and CDR2 is SQIVND (reference sequence). This CDR3 contains 13 residues. V lost 9 bases to trimming and J lost 5 bases; unmatched junction nucleotides: 7. CDR3 in amino acids: CASTRGYYQPQHF. The CDR3 nucleotides read TGTGCCAGCACCAGGGGGTATTATCAGCCCCAGCATTTT.

V gene TRBV19 combines with J gene TRBJ2-1; TRBD2 aligns across 9 bases. V lost 6 bases, J lost 2 bases, and 2 bases stayed unmatched. This CDR3 has 14 amino acids. Germline assignment: CDR1 LNHDA and CDR2 SQIVND (reference sequence). The CDR3: CASSKRGAYNEQFF. The CDR3 DNA follows: TGTGCCAGTAGCAAGCGGGGGGCCTACAATGAGCAGTTCTTC.

The chain employs TRBV29-1 and TRBJ1-1; D not resolved. The ends were cut back, 1 base at V and 1 base at J, with 7 bases in the middle. Germline V gene data show CDR1 as SQVTM and CDR2 as ANQGSEA. CDR3 size: 13 residues. In DNA, the CDR3 is TGCAGCGTTGAAGCACCCCCGAACACTGAAGCTTTCTTT. Residues: CSVEAPPNTEAFF.

A word on this clonotype: The germline gene is not matched at one end of the junction; a read error may be the cause. The V gene is TRBV12-3 or TRBV12-4, the J gene TRBJ1-1, with D perhaps matching TRBD1 (6 bases). The CDR3 totals 16 residues. The DNA of the CDR3 is TGTGCCAGCAGTTTACTTAGTGGGGGCGTGAAGACTGAAGCTTTCTTT. It codes for CASSLLSGGVKTEAFF.

This clonotype was observed at least ten times. The gene calls are TRBV25-1 and TRBJ2-1, with 12 bases identical to TRBD2. Trimming removed 6 bases from V and 10 bases from J; junction bases left unmatched: 16. Germline V CDR1 and CDR2: MGHDK, SYGVNS. The CDR3 consists of 17 residues. CDR3 sequence: CASRENSSGGAKPEQFF. The CDR3 coding sequence is TGTGCCAGCAGAGAAAACTCTAGCGGGGGGGCCAAGCCCGAGCAGTTCTTC.

The rearrangement uses TRBV3-1 and TRBJ2-1; D not resolved. The CDR3 is 15 residues long. Germline V gene lookup returns CDR1 LGHDT and CDR2 YNNKEL (reference sequence). Trimming took 4 bases from V and 5 from J, leaving 15 bases between them. In DNA, the CDR3 is TGTGCCAGCAGCCCCACCTGGGGTCCCGACAATGAGCAGTTCTTC. It translates to CASSPTWGPDNEQFF.

About this clonotype: One end of the junction does not line up with germline, which may come from a read error. The chain is built from TRBV27 and TRBJ2-3; no firm D call. The CDR3 extends over 18 amino acids. Germline values: CDR1 MNHEY, CDR2 SMNVEV (reference sequence). DNA for the CDR3: TGTGCCAGCAGTTTAGCAGTTCGGTCCGACCTTATAACAGATAAGCAGTATTTT. Amino acid sequence: CASSLAVRSDLITDKQYF.

This clonotype was seen many times. The V and J genes are TRBV6-1 and TRBJ2-3; either TRBD1 or TRBD2 may supply D (5 bases each). CDR1 MNHNS and CDR2 SASEGT come from the germline V gene. The CDR3 runs 14 residues. V was cut by 1 base and J by 4 bases, with 9 bases left in between. This chain's CDR3 is CASSEVGTPDTQYF. CDR3 nucleotides: TGTGCCAGCAGTGAAGTGGGGACCCCAGATACGCAGTATTTT.

This clonotype was observed many times. V and J are TRBV7-2 and TRBJ2-7; no clear D gene. Germline assignment: CDR1 SGHTA and CDR2 FQGNSA. The CDR3 length is 16 residues. Trimming removed 2 bases at V and 2 bases at J, with 16 bases between. The DNA of the CDR3 is TGTGCCAGCAGCTTATTACCCCCGACGGTAGCCTACGAGCAGTACGTC. The encoded protein is CASSLLPPTVAYEQYV.

This clonotype was detected many times. This chain links TRBV20-1 with TRBJ2-2, with a weak D call TRBD2 (5 bases). The V gene's germline CDR1 is DFQATT and CDR2 SNEGSKA (reference sequence). The CDR3 runs to 14 residues. The ends were cut back, 3 bases at V and 9 bases at J, with 17 bases in the middle. The CDR3 protein is CSARTTYTPRELFF. The CDR3 nucleotides read TGCAGTGCTAGGACTACCTATACTCCCCGGGAGCTGTTTTTT.

The chain links TRBV3-1 to TRBJ2-5, with 11 bases identical to TRBD2. The ends lost 4 bases at V and 2 bases at J; junction bases unmatched: 3. Germline V CDR1 and CDR2: LGHDT, YNNKEL (reference sequence). The length of the CDR3 is 15 residues. CDR3 DNA: TGTGCCAGCAGCCGTAGCGGGGGGGCACAAGAGACCCAGTACTTC. This encodes CASSRSGGAQETQYF.

The table lists this clonotype with many counts. The V gene is TRBV12-3 or TRBV12-4, the J gene TRBJ1-1; D not certain. CDR3 length: 12 amino acids. Trimming removed 5 bases at V and 3 bases at J, with 7 bases between. CDR3 in amino acids: CASSRRYTEAFF. DNA of the CDR3: TGTGCCAGCAGTCGACGGTACACTGAAGCTTTCTTT.